This T cell receptor (beta chain) was found in a study of control samples from healthy donors and cancer patients. CDR3 length: 15 residues. The V end was cut by 4 bases, the J end by 0 bases, with 11 bases between. Per germline, CDR1 SGDLS and CDR2 YYNGEE. This table comes from immunoSEQ multiplex PCR, and its TCRdb copy is limited to in-frame clones, with some not included. The top ten hold 14% of the sample, which has 140,000 or so clones, just under 95% seen once. The source is a man aged 60 to 75 with colorectal cancer. Sequenced sample: PBMCs. J is TRBJ1-3 and V is TRBV9; the D is unclear. CDR3 loop: CASSPFATSGNTIYF. The CDR3 bases are TGTGCCAGCAGCCCCTTCGCTACCTCTGGAAACACCATATATTTT.